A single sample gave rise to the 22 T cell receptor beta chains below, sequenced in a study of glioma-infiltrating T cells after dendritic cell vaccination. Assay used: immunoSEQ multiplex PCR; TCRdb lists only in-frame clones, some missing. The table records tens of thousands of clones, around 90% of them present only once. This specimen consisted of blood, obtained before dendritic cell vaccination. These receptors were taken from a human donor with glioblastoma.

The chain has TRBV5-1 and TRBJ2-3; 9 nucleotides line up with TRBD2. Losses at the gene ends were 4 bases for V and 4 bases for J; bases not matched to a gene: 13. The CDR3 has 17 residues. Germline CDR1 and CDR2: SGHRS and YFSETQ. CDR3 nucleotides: TGCGCCAGCAGCCAAAGGGCGGGGGGGCAGTCACCAGATACGCAGTATTTT. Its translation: CASSQRAGGQSPDTQYF. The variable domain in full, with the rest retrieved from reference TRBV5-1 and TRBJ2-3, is KAGVTQTPRYLIKTRGQQVTLSCSPISGHRSVSWYQQTPGQGLQFLFEYFSETQRNKGNFPGRFSGRQFSNSRSEMNVSTLELGDSALYLCASSQRAGGQSPDTQYFGPGTRLTVL.

The chain's CDR3 is CASSSGQSLPTAFF. CDR3 DNA: TGCGCCAGCAGCTCGGGACAGTCCCTCCCCACGGCTTTCTTT. This rearrangement joins TRBV5-1 to TRBJ1-1, with 7 positions matching TRBD1. Germline V gene lookup returns CDR1 SGHRS and CDR2 YFSETQ. There are 14 residues in the CDR3. The trim removed 3 bases at V and 11 bases at J, leaving 13 bases unmatched.

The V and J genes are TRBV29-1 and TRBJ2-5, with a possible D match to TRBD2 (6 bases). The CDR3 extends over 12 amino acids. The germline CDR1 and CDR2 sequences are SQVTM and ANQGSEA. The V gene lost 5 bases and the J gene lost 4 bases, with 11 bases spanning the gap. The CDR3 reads CSVFQGGETQYF. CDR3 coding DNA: TGCAGCGTTTTTCAGGGAGGAGAGACCCAGTACTTC.

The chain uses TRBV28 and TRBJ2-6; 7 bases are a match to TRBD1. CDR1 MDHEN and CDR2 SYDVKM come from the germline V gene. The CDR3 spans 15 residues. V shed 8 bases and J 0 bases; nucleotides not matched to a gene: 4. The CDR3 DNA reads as TGTGCCAGCCGACAGGGATACTCTGGGGCCAACGTCCTGACTTTC. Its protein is CASRQGYSGANVLTF.

The CDR3 DNA reads TGTGCCAGCAGCGCCCAGGGGGCCGCTGGAAACACCATATATTTT. Residues: CASSAQGAAGNTIYF. V is TRBV9 and J is TRBJ1-3, with 8 bases aligning to TRBD1. CDR3 length: 15 amino acids. J lost 2 bases, V lost 3 bases, and 4 bases had no gene match. Germline CDR1 reads SGDLS; CDR2 reads YYNGEE.

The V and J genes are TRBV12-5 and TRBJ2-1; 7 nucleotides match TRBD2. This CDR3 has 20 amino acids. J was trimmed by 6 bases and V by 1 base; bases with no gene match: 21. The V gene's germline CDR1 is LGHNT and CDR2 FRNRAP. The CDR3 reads CASGLEREKWGGSIRNEQFF. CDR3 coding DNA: TGTGCTAGTGGTTTGGAGAGAGAGAAGTGGGGCGGGAGTATTCGCAATGAGCAGTTCTTC.

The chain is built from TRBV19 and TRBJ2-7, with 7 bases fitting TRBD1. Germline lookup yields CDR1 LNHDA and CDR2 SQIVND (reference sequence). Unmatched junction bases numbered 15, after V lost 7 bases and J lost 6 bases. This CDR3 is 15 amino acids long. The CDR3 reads CASTPGTAKSAEQYF. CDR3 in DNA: TGTGCCAGTACCCCCGGGACAGCGAAATCTGCCGAGCAGTACTTC.

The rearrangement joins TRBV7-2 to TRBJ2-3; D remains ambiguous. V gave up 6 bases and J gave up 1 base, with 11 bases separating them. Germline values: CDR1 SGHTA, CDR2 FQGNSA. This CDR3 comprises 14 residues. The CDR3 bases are TGTGCCAGCAGTTACGGTCCTGGCACAGATACGCAGTATTTT. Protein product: CASSYGPGTDTQYF.

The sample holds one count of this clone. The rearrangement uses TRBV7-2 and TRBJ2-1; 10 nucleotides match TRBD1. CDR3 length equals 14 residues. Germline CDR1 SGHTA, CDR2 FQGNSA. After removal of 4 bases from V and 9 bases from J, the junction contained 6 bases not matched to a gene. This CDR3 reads CASSSGQGMGEQFF. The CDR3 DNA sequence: TGTGCCAGCAGCTCGGGACAGGGGATGGGTGAGCAGTTCTTC.

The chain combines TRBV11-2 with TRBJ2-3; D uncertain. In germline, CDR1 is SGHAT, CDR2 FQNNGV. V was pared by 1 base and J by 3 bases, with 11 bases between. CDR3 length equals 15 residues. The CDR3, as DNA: TGTGCCAGCAGCTTAGGGGCCAGGCCAACAGATACGCAGTATTTT. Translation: CASSLGARPTDTQYF.

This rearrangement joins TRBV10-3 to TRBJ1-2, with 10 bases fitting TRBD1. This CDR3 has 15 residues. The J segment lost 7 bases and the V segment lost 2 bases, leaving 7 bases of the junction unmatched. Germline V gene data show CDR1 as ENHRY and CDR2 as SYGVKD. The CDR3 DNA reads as TGTGCCATCAGTGAGCCTTTGGACAGGGGGTCTGGCTACACCTTC. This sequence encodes CAISEPLDRGSGYTF.

In nucleotides, the CDR3 is TGTGCCAGCAGGTTCTCGAGTGAAGCTTTCTTT. Translated: CASRFSSEAFF. The rearrangement uses TRBV6-5 and TRBJ1-1; D gene unclear. V was shortened by 6 bases and J by 7 bases, with 9 bases between the two germline ends. The CDR3 is 11 amino acids. Germline values: CDR1 MNHEY, CDR2 SVGAGI.

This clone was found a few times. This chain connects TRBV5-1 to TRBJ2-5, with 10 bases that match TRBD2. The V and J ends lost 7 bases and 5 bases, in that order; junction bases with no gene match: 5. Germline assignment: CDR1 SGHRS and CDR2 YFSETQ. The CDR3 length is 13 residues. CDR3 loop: CASRLAGDETQYF. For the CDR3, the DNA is TGCGCCAGCCGCCTAGCGGGAGATGAGACCCAGTACTTC.

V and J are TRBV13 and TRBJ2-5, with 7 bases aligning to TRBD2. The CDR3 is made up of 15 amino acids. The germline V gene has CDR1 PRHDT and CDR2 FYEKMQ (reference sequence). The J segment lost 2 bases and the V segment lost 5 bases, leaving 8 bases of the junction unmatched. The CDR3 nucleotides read TGTGCCAGCAGCCGAACCGGGACTAATCAAGAGACCCAGTACTTC. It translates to CASSRTGTNQETQYF.

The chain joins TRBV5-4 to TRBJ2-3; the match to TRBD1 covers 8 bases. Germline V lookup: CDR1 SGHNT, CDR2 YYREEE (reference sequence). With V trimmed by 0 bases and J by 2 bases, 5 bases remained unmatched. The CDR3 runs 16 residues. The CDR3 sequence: CASSLVGQGNTDTQYF. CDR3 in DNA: TGTGCCAGCAGCTTGGTCGGACAGGGCAACACAGATACGCAGTATTTT.

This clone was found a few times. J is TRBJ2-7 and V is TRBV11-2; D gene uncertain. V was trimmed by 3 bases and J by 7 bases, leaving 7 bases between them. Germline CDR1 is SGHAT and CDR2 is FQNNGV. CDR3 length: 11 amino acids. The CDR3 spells CASSFRREQYF. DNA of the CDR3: TGTGCCAGCAGCTTCCGCCGGGAGCAGTACTTC.

The chain's CDR3 is CASSIDRSTDTQYF. CDR3 nucleotide sequence: TGTGCCAGTAGTATAGATCGTAGCACAGATACGCAGTATTTT. The chain carries TRBV19 and TRBJ2-3; no definite D call. V was shortened by 0 bases and J by 0 bases, with 4 bases between the two germline ends. This CDR3 has 14 residues. Germline loops: CDR1 LNHDA, CDR2 SQIVND (reference sequence).

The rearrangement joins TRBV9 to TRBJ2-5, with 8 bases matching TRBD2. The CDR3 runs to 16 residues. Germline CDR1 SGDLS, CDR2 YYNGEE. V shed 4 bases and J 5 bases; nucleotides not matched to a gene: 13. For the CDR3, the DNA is TGTGCCAGCAGCCCAGACGGGCGGGGGGCCAGGGAGACCCAGTACTTC. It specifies CASSPDGRGARETQYF.

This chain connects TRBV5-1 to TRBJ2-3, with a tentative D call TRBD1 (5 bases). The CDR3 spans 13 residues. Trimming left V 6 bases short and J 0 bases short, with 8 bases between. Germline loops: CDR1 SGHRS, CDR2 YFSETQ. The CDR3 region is CASTQGSTDTQYF. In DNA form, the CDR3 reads TGCGCCAGCACTCAGGGAAGCACAGATACGCAGTATTTT.

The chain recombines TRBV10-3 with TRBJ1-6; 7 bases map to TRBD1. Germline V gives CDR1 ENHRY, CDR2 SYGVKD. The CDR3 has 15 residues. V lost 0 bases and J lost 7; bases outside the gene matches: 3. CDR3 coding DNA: TGTGCCATCAGTGAGTCTGCACAGGGGAATTCACCCCTCCACTTT. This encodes CAISESAQGNSPLHF.

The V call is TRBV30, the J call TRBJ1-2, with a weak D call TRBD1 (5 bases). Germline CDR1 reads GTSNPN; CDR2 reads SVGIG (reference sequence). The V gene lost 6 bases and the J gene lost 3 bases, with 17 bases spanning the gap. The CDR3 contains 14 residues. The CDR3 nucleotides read TGTGCCTGTCCTAACAAGGGGTTAGACTATGGCTACACCTTC. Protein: CACPNKGLDYGYTF. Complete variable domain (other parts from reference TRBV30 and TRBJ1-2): SQTIHQWPATLVQPVGSPLSLECTVEGTSNPNLYWYRQAAGRGLQLLFYSVGIGQISSEVPQNLSASRPQDRQFILSSKKLLLSDSGFYLCACPNKGLDYGYTFGSGTRLTVV.

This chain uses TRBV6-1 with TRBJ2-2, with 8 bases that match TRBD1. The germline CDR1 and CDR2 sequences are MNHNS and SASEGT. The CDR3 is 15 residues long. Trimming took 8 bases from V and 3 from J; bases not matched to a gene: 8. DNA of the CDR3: TGTGCCAGCCCCAAAGACAGGGGTGACACCGGGGAGCTGTTTTTT. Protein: CASPKDRGDTGELFF.